A single sample is the source of the 21 T cell receptor beta chains below, sequenced in a study of blood T cells in healthy people across ages. Next came a second PCR, run for about 6 to 12 cycles, which used a sample-barcoded 5' primer along with a J-beta primer mix. MiXCR, run by TCRdb on the 5' RACE reads, gives a single entry per CDR3 protein. The top ten hold just under 9% of the sample, which has roughly 500,000 distinct CDR3 sequences, 24% seen once. These data are also associated with another study on T cells of mothers and their children.

The sample consisted of blood. The receptor source for this set is a boy between 10 and 17 years old in good health.

V and J are TRBV7-2 and TRBJ1-3; TRBD1 matches at 10 bases. The CDR3 contains 15 residues. The junction had 6 bases not matched to a gene; V was cut back by 8 bases and J by 2 bases. Per the germline V gene, CDR1 is SGHTA and CDR2 is FQGNSA. CDR3 residues: CASGPDRGAGNTIYF. CDR3 in DNA: TGTGCCAGCGGCCCGGACAGGGGGGCTGGAAACACCATATATTTT.

The genes are TRBV6-5 and TRBJ1-4; no clear D gene. V lost 0 bases and J 4 bases, leaving 3 bases between the germline ends. This CDR3 has 13 residues. Per the germline V gene, CDR1 is MNHEY and CDR2 is SVGAGI. The CDR3 spells CASSYSLNEKLFF. CDR3 coding DNA: TGTGCCAGCAGTTACTCCCTTAATGAAAAACTGTTTTTT.

This clonotype was seen a handful of times. This chain links TRBV24-1 with TRBJ1-2; weak D call: TRBD1 (5 bases). The CDR3 runs 12 residues. Germline values: CDR1 KGHDR, CDR2 SFDVKD. V gave up 9 bases and J gave up 3 bases, with 10 bases separating them. The CDR3 is CATYRGYYGYTF. The CDR3 DNA reads as TGTGCCACCTATCGGGGGTACTATGGCTACACCTTC.

The V and J genes are TRBV7-4 and TRBJ2-5, with a possible D match to TRBD1 (6 bases). The DNA end favors TRBJ2-7, so the J call may be wrong. Germline loops: CDR1 SGHVT, CDR2 SQSDAQ. The CDR3 sequence is 15 residues long. The CDR3 DNA reads as TGTGCCAGCCGGTCTTCAGGACAGCGGAGCTACGAGCAGTACTTC. Translating it yields CASRSSGQRSYEQYF.

This clonotype was picked up a small number of times. This rearrangement joins TRBV7-9 to TRBJ1-5; 8 bases map to TRBD1. The CDR3 has 17 residues. Germline V gene lookup returns CDR1 SEHNR and CDR2 FQNEAQ (reference sequence). J was trimmed by 2 bases and V by 1 base; bases with no gene match: 7. This CDR3 reads CASSLEAGGEGNQPQHF. CDR3 in DNA: TGTGCCAGCAGCTTAGAGGCAGGGGGCGAAGGCAATCAGCCCCAGCATTTT.

There are many counts of this clonotype. The rearrangement uses TRBV20-1 and TRBJ2-7, with 10 bases identical to TRBD2. V dropped 6 bases and J dropped 1; count of bases not matched to a gene: 3. The CDR3 totals 13 residues. CDR1 DFQATT and CDR2 SNEGSKA come from the germline V gene (reference sequence). CDR3 sequence (DNA): TGCAGTGCACTAGCGGGAACGTCCTACGAGCAGTACTTC. As protein: CSALAGTSYEQYF.

This clonotype was seen a handful of times. A junction boundary mismatches the germline segment, possibly from a read error. This chain uses TRBV12-3 or TRBV12-4 with TRBJ2-5, with 7 nucleotides matching TRBD1. The J call is doubtful: the DNA matches TRBJ2-7 better. The CDR3 length is 15 residues. The DNA for the CDR3 is TGTGTCAGCAGTCCAACACCGGGACAGATCTACGAGCAGTACTTC. Translating it yields CVSSPTPGQIYEQYF.

The rearrangement joins TRBV7-2 to TRBJ2-3; D is possibly TRBD1 (5 bases). This CDR3 spans 17 amino acids. Germline CDR1 is SGHTA and CDR2 is FQGNSA. V lost 2 bases to trimming and J lost 0 bases, with 15 bases between them. CDR3 DNA: TGTGCCAGCAGCTTAAGGGGAACAATTACTAGCACAGATACGCAGTATTTT. It translates to CASSLRGTITSTDTQYF.

The sample holds a few counts of this clonotype. The chain links TRBV5-4 to TRBJ2-5; D gene ambiguous. Trimming pared 7 bases from V and 0 bases from J, leaving 10 bases between. CDR1 SGHNT and CDR2 YYREEE come from the germline V gene (reference sequence). CDR3 length: 13 amino acids. The CDR3 sequence is CASENSNQETQYF. DNA for the CDR3: TGTGCCAGCGAGAATTCCAACCAAGAGACCCAGTACTTC.

This clonotype appeared many times. The rearrangement links TRBV11-2 to TRBJ1-4, with TRBD1 as a possible D gene (5 bases). The CDR3 length is 15 residues. Germline values: CDR1 SGHAT, CDR2 FQNNGV. V was clipped by 5 bases and J by 3 bases, with 13 bases between them. This CDR3 is CASSHVGGPNEKLFF. CDR3 sequence (DNA): TGTGCCAGCAGCCATGTGGGGGGTCCTAATGAAAAACTGTTTTTT.

The chain is built from TRBV6-4 and TRBJ2-1; 12 bases map to TRBD1. The V segment lost 6 bases and the J segment 8 bases; nucleotides outside the gene matches: 8. Per germline, CDR1 MRHNA and CDR2 SNTAGT. This CDR3 is built from 15 residues. As DNA, the CDR3 is TGTGCCAGCAGCACGGGACAGGGGGCGACGGATGAGCAGTTCTTC. Amino acid sequence: CASSTGQGATDEQFF.

This clonotype occurred a few times. The rearrangement links TRBV5-5 to TRBJ2-2; no reliable D call. The V and J ends lost 0 bases and 5 bases respectively, with 11 bases between them. The CDR3 length is 15 residues. Germline assignment: CDR1 SGHKS and CDR2 YYEKEE (reference sequence). CDR3 residues: CASSLDIRVTGELFF. In DNA, the CDR3 is TGTGCCAGCAGCTTGGATATTAGGGTTACCGGGGAGCTGTTTTTT.

This chain links TRBV29-1 with TRBJ2-5; D is undetermined. The J call is uncertain, as TRBJ2-7 better fits the DNA end. Germline V gene lookup returns CDR1 SQVTM and CDR2 ANQGSEA. CDR3 length: 14 residues. The chain's CDR3 is CSVEGSRAPYEQYF. Here the CDR3 DNA reads TGCAGCGTTGAAGGGAGTAGGGCCCCCTACGAGCAGTACTTC.

The rearrangement joins TRBV5-1 to TRBJ2-5; TRBD1 matches 8 bases. The DNA end is a closer match to TRBJ2-7, so the J assignment may be wrong. Per germline, CDR1 SGHRS and CDR2 YFSETQ. This CDR3 comprises 16 residues. CDR3 sequence: CASSLGDRWGAYEQYF. The DNA of the CDR3 is TGCGCCAGCAGCTTGGGGGACAGGTGGGGGGCCTACGAGCAGTACTTC.

This clonotype was seen a few times. The rearrangement uses TRBV11-2 and TRBJ1-1; D remains ambiguous. Germline assignment: CDR1 SGHAT and CDR2 FQNNGV. The CDR3 runs to 11 residues. With 8 bases removed from V and 1 base from J, the gap between germline ends came to 5 bases. The CDR3 loop reads CASGSNTEAFF. The CDR3 DNA is TGTGCCAGCGGATCGAACACTGAAGCTTTCTTT.

The J gene is TRBJ2-2, the V gene TRBV29-1, with TRBD1 as a possible D gene (5 bases). Germline loops: CDR1 SQVTM, CDR2 ANQGSEA. This CDR3 is 13 amino acids long. V gave up 3 bases and J gave up 3 bases, with 8 bases separating them. The CDR3 protein is CSVEDTYTGELFF. The CDR3 bases are TGCAGCGTTGAGGACACCTACACCGGGGAGCTGTTTTTT.

This chain joins TRBV14 and TRBJ2-5; D perhaps matches TRBD2 (7 bases). The last part of the DNA fits TRBJ2-1 better; the J call may be wrong. CDR1 and CDR2 from the germline V gene are SGHDN and FVKESK. The CDR3 is 16 residues long. The CDR3 DNA sequence: TGTGCCAGCAGCCCCGGGGGGCAGCGGCGGGTCAATGAGCAGTTCTTC. Protein product: CASSPGGQRRVNEQFF.

This chain uses TRBV11-3 with TRBJ1-1; D possibly corresponds to TRBD1 (5 bases). The germline gives CDR1 SGHNT, CDR2 YENEEA. This CDR3 is built from 15 residues. Trimming stripped 2 bases from V and 8 bases from J, with 18 bases between. The CDR3 spells CASSLRGPRTAEAFF. The CDR3 coding sequence is TGTGCCAGCAGCTTAAGGGGTCCGAGGACCGCAGAAGCTTTCTTT.

This chain joins TRBV4-1 and TRBJ2-1; 7 bases fit TRBD1. Germline V gene sequence: CDR1 MGHRA, CDR2 YSYEKL. The CDR3 is made up of 17 amino acids. The V segment lost 4 bases and the J segment 3 bases; nucleotides outside the gene matches: 12. The CDR3 DNA is TGCGCCAGCAGCCGCTCAGTCACGGGACAGCTCTACAATGAGCAGTTCTTC. It yields the protein CASSRSVTGQLYNEQFF.

Worth noting for this clonotype: The junction and the germline gene differ at one end; a read error may be behind it. V gene TRBV4-3 combines with J gene TRBJ1-2, with D possibly TRBD1 on 6 matching bases. Looked up from germline, CDR1 is LGHNA and CDR2 is YSLEER. The CDR3 totals 14 residues. CDR3 in amino acids: CASSQVRGSYGYTF. The CDR3 DNA reads as TGCGCCAGCAGCCAAGTTAGGGGGTCCTATGGCTACACTTTC.

The J gene is TRBJ2-7, the V gene TRBV7-2, with a tentative D call TRBD1 (5 bases). The end of the DNA is better explained by TRBJ2-5, so the J call may be wrong. Germline V gene data show CDR1 as SGHTA and CDR2 as FQGNSA. The length of the CDR3 is 16 residues. CDR3 sequence reads: CASSLAAVRRGETQYF. CDR3 sequence (DNA): TGTGCCAGCAGCTTAGCTGCGGTGAGAAGGGGAGAGACCCAGTACTTC.